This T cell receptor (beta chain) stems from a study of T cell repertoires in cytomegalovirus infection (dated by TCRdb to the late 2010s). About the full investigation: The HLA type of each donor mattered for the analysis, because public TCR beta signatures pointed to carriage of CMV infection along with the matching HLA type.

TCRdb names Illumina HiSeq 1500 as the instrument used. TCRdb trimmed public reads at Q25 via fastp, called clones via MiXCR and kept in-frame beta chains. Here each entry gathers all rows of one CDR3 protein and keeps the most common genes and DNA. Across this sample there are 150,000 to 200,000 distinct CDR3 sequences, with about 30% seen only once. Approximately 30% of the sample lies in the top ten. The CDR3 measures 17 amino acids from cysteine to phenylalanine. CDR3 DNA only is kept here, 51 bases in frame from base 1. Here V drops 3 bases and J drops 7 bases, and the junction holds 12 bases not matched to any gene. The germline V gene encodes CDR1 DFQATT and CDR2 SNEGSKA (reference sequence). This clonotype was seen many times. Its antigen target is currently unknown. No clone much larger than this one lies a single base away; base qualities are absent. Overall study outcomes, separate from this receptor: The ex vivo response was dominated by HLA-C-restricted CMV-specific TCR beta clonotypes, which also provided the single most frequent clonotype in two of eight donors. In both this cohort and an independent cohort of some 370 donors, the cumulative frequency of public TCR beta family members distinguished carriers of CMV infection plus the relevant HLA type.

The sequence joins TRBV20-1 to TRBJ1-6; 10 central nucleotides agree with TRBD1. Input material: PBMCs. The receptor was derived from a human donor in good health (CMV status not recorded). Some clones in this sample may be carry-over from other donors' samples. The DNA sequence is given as TGCAGTGCTAGCTATGGAGACCCGGGACAGGGGAATTCACCCCTCCACTTT. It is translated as CSASYGDPGQGNSPLHF.